This T cell receptor beta chain was recorded in a study of blood T cell repertoires in COVID-19. Original handling: Amplification from reference gene primers served as the basis for estimated nucleated cell counts. Measured with immunoSEQ multiplex PCR; TCRdb has only the in-frame clones, and not every one. The D gene and trimming were derived from the DNA, and the V and J assignments and clone size from that table. The data show about 45,000 clones, 80% to 90% seen once. The CDR3 runs to 14 residues. The germline V gene has CDR1 SGHKS and CDR2 YYEKEE (reference sequence). V trimming: 5 bases; J trimming: 3 bases; junction bases outside the gene matches: 5.

This chain links TRBV5-5 with TRBJ2-3; TRBD1 agrees at 8 bases. Sequenced: peripheral blood. The sequence came from a human donor in a cohort sampled during active COVID-19. As DNA, the CDR3 is TGTGCCAGCAGGGAAGACAGGGGAACAGATACGCAGTATTTT. Translating gives CASREDRGTDTQYF.